This T cell receptor (beta chain) was captured in a study of cytomegalovirus exposure and HLA in healthy donors listed by TCRdb under 2017. About the full investigation: In an earlier analysis of roughly 500 of the donors, 276 Gb of sequence data and 90 million to 120 million unique TCR beta sequences from roughly 180 million T cells were reported. Of the roughly 430 genotyped donors, 65% to 90% fell in the genetic ancestry cluster associated with self-reported Caucasian donors. Typing coverage differed by locus: A, B, C, DRB1 and DQB1 were typed in about 620-630 donors, DQA1 in about 560, DPA1 in over 600, and DPB1 in 472. The study profiled the T cell repertoires of fewer than 850 subjects by immunosequencing and related them to cytomegalovirus serostatus. A later analysis re-examined previously published TCR beta repertoires from about 670 donors and added high-resolution HLA genotyping to investigate patterns of TCR occurrence. The study aimed to test whether cataloging public T cell receptors could reveal signatures of past pathogen exposure. Among almost 400 genotyped donors of the cohort, an average of roughly 240,000 unique TCR beta nucleotide sequences were sequenced per donor, roughly 20% of them non-productive. Along with the approximately 700-subject first cohort, a separate validation cohort of some 130 different subjects was used. The later analysis used no new phenotypic data to find candidate immune exposures, relying instead on TCR beta sequences and their occurrence across donors. An earlier analysis of 450 to 750 of the donors used high-throughput TCR beta sequencing to judge whether each TCR beta V gene segment behaved as functional or pseudogenic. Every repertoire in the discovery cohort had been generated on one and the same sequencing platform. To predict cytomegalovirus infection status, the study brought together high-throughput TCR immunosequencing, statistical association of individual TCRs with disease status, and machine learning. HLA typing covered class I and class II loci at four-digit resolution. Four to six DR-DQ haplotypes were handled as single units for association and clustering, since linkage in the cohort was strong. A later genetic analysis took genome-wide SNP genotypes for about 55% of the roughly 670 donors and used that subset as a discovery cohort. About 310 gigabases of sequencing data and tens of millions of unique TCR sequences were included in an early release covering about 700 HLA-typed donors. Donor age, sex, ethnicity and CMV serostatus were collected together with the repertoire data. What the work shows at the level of the full study, not this receptor alone: In an earlier analysis of about 550 of the donors, most TCR beta V segments were observed in productive rearrangements about 87% or about 30% of the time, broadly matching IMGT annotations. Specific HLA alleles were associated with roughly 17,000 TCR beta sequences at a false discovery rate of 0.05 in a later analysis. In a later analysis, HLA-associated TCR beta chains showed more clonal expansion and lower generation probabilities than non-associated chains that were equally common. Roughly 17 rarely observed V segments, including chromosome 9 orphons, were excluded from the earlier analysis of about 500 of the donors because counts were too low. Across donors, most TCR sequences were observed very rarely, whereas some public TCRs were present in many individuals. Linkage disequilibrium might explain the correlated functional status among segregating V segments, but an unknown experimental factor could not be excluded. The cohort was sequenced for TCR beta chains only, and without alpha or paired-chain data the features that could be detected were limited. Some IMGT-functional V segments, including TRBV6-2 and TRBV6-3, could not be told apart with the 87-base-pair reads, so those segments were excluded. A later genetic analysis reported fewer N-insertions in productive TCRs among donors in an Asian-associated ancestry cluster than the roughly 640-donor mean. The authors suggested that the approach could potentially be extended to other disease states and immunological phenotypes. When HLA alleles, especially DR and DQ, strongly co-occurred, TCR associations were difficult to assign to individual alleles. A later genetic analysis associated a missense DCLRE1C variant with V-gene and J-gene trimming of TCR beta chains, and an independent cohort replicated the association. In a later analysis, most CMV-associated TCR beta chains were found to appear HLA-restricted, with HLA associations seemingly driven largely by CMV exposure. CMV serostatus was the only immune exposure information available for the cohort. A later analysis reported that several top co-occurrence clusters appeared linked to parvovirus B19, influenza, CMV and Epstein-Barr virus. Roughly uniform sequencing depth across donors was assumed in presence/absence analyses, although this assumption may not hold. A further reported finding was that TCR beta sequences accurately predicted the HLA-A and HLA-B alleles for most subjects in the first cohort. Cytomegalovirus status was reported to be diagnosed by the classifier with high specificity and sensitivity in both the original and validation cohorts. The study listed 170 or so TCR beta chains as associated with cytomegalovirus. A cluster of highly shared sequence variants was judged likely to represent a technical artifact of the sequencing pipeline. According to a later analysis, TCR association rates differed among HLA loci, with DRB1 alleles showing the most associated TCRs and HLA-C alleles showing the fewest. Because HLA typing was missing for some donors at each locus, association tests included only the typed subset. A few of the identified cytomegalovirus-associated TCR beta chains were confirmed in vitro to be specific for cytomegalovirus antigens.

The cohort consisted of fewer than 700 healthy bone marrow donors. At the time of sampling, all cohort members were nominally healthy, though unrecorded immune exposures were likely present. The donor was CMV seronegative and was included in the group of several hundred seronegative cohort members. A peripheral blood sample was provided by each donor, and peripheral blood mononuclear cells were used for TCR beta sequencing. Genomic DNA extraction from the blood cell samples was performed with the Qiagen DNeasy Blood Extraction Kit. This clone was found once. Its cognate antigen has yet to be identified. Base qualities are not provided; no much larger clone lies one nucleotide away. Receptor libraries were prepared by the immunoSEQ multiplex PCR assay. The multiplex PCR relied on a mix of 60 forward primers for TCR Vbeta segments and 13 reverse primers for TCR Jbeta segments. The CDR3 region of rearranged TCR beta genes was amplified from genomic DNA by a multiplex PCR assay. On the Illumina HiSeq System, the amplified TCR beta libraries were sequenced as 87-base-pair reads. In the paper's pipeline: Across the 670 or so repertoires, a later analysis counted tens of millions of unique TCR beta chains, about 10 million of which were shared by at least two donors. To remove PCR and sequencing errors, raw reads were error-corrected and collapsed into unique sequences using a nearest-neighbor algorithm that merged closely related sequences. To assign V, D and J gene segments, CDR3 sequences were aligned to IMGT reference sequences. For a sequence to be retained, a match of at least six nucleotides to both a V gene segment and a J gene segment was required. A rearrangement counted as productive if the CDR3 had no stop codons and remained in frame with V and J, and every other rearrangement counted as non-productive. CDR3 was defined according to IMGT convention as the region running from the second conserved V-encoded cysteine to the conserved J-encoded phenylalanine. Sequences without an unambiguous match to a single V gene segment were excluded from the earlier analysis of 500 to 700 of the donors. In an earlier analysis of 450 to 700 of the donors, V segments were called functional above 56.7% productive rearrangements and were called segregating when the between-donor standard deviation exceeded 5%. A statistical classification framework was built to diagnose cytomegalovirus status from the catalog of TCR beta chain sequences. In a later analysis, TCR nucleotide sequences were compared against IMGT/GENE-DB human TR gene sequences so that V and J genes could be assigned. A later analysis assigned CDR3 sequences and most-parsimonious VDJ recombination scenarios with the TCRdist pipeline. In a later analysis, each TCR beta chain was defined by its CDR3 amino acid sequence together with its V-gene family, and reads lacking a unique V-gene family were excluded. As a way to deal with suspected cross-contamination and a sequencing artifact, a later analysis dropped roughly 620 nucleotide sequences that were highly shared and had low generation probability. A later analysis calculated a clonal expansion index for each public chain from normalized within-repertoire ranks of inferred template counts. Generation probabilities in a later analysis came from a VDJ recombination model fitted to out-of-frame rearrangements, and those results were checked against IGoR. In a later analysis, TCR-TCR, TCR-HLA and TCR-CMV co-occurrence was scored with hypergeometric tests, and a repertoire-size bias correction was applied to TCR pairs. In a later analysis, false discovery rates were estimated by permuting HLA or CMV assignments 20 times. In a later analysis, co-occurring TCRs were grouped using DBSCAN, with TCRdist sequence similarity added in when clustering inside HLA-allele-positive subsets. Repertoires with fewer than 30,000 or more than 120,000 public chains, plus five repertoires with anomalous nucleotide sharing, were excluded from co-occurrence clustering. Sourced from immuneACCESS, this table was stored by TCRdb with only in-frame sequences that have V and J called. A share of the clones is absent; for the studies checked, an unresolved V gene accounts for under half, and the remainder has no known explanation. Clone size and V and J calls were adopted from that table, with D and trimming inferred from the DNA. In all, the sample holds fewer than 140,000 clones, and 82% of those were seen once. The top ten clonotypes cover about 1.5% of the sample.

V sheds 5 bases and J sheds 1 base, leaving 12 bases between their ends. The CDR3 runs 15 amino acids, cysteine and phenylalanine included. Only the CDR3 DNA stays, 45 bases, in frame from base 1. Based on the germline V gene, the CDR1 and CDR2 sequences are SGHVS and FNYEAQ. The sequencing input was PBMCs. This TCR was recovered from a man aged 45-65 years in good health and CMV-seronegative. The sequence is built from TRBV7-6 and TRBJ1-3, and the D gene may be TRBD1, 6 bases matching. The sequence in DNA is TGTGCCAGCAGCCTTCAGGGGTATTCTGGAAACACCATATATTTT. This sequence encodes CASSLQGYSGNTIYF. Reference TRBV7-6 and TRBJ1-3 genes cover what lies past the CDR3, so the full variable domain is GAGVSQSPRYKVTKRGQDVALRCDPISGHVSLYWYRQALGQGPEFLTYFNYEAQQDKSGLPNDRFSAERPEGSISTLTIQRTEQRDSAMYRCASSLQGYSGNTIYFGEGSWLTVV.